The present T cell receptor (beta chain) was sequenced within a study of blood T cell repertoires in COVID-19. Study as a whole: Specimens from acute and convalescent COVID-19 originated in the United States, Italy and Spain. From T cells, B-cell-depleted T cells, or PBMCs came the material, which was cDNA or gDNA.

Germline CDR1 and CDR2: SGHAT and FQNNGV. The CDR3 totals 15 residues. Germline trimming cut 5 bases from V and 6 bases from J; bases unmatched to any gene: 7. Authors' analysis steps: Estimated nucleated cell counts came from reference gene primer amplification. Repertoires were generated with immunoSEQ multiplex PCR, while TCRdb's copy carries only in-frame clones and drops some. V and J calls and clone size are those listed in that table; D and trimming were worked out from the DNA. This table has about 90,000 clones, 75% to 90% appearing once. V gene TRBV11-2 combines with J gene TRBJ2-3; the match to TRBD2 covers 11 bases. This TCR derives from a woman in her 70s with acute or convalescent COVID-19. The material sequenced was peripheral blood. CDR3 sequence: CASSLIAGGRDTQYF. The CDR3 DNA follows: TGTGCCAGCAGCCTCATAGCGGGGGGGCGGGATACGCAGTATTTT.